Here is one T cell receptor beta chain with its context. These data originate in a study of blood T cell repertoires in COVID-19. Turning to the study itself: T cells, B-cell-depleted T cells, or PBMCs supplied cDNA or gDNA.

The CDR3 runs to 15 residues. CDR1 is SEHNR, CDR2 FQNEAQ, per germline (reference sequence). The V end was cut by 2 bases, the J end by 4 bases, with 14 bases between. TCRdb's copy holds only in-frame clones and misses some; the assay was immunoSEQ multiplex PCR. The profile shows roughly 190,000 clones, 75% to 85% of them singletons. Ages ranged from about 18 to 89 years, with residence in 24 US areas. The sample comprised PBMCs or T cells enriched from blood (not recorded which). The J gene is TRBJ1-2, the V gene TRBV7-9; D uncertain. The sequence was obtained from a woman aged 45-65 years with acute COVID-19. CDR3 sequence: CASSLSLDLSYGYTF. The CDR3 DNA follows: TGTGCCAGCAGCTTAAGCCTAGACCTTAGCTATGGCTACACCTTC. Looking up the rest from reference TRBV7-9 and TRBJ1-2 gives the full variable domain: DTGVSQNPRHKITKRGQNVTFRCDPISEHNRLYWYRQTLGQGPEFLTYFQNEAQLEKSRLLSDRFSAERPKGSFSTLEIQRTEQGDSAMYLCASSLSLDLSYGYTFGSGTRLTVV.